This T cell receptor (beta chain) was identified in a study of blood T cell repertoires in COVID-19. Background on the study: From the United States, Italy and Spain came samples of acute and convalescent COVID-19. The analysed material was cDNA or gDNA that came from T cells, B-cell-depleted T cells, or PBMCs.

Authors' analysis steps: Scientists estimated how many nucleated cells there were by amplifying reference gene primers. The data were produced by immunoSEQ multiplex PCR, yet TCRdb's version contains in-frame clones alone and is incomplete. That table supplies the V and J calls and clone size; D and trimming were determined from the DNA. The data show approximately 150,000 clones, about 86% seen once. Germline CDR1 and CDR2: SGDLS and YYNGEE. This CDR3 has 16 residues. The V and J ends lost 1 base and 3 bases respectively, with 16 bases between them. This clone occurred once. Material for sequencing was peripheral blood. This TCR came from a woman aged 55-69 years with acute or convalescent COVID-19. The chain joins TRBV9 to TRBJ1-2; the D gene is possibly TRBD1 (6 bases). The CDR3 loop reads CASSVPSTGRDYGYTF. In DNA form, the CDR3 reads TGTGCCAGCAGCGTACCGAGTACAGGGAGAGACTATGGCTACACCTTC.